A single sample is the source of the 21 T cell receptor beta chains below, sequenced in a study. TCRdb reprocessed the RT-PCR reads via MiXCR and lists one record per CDR3 protein. Of around 700,000 distinct CDR3 sequences in the sample, approximately 15% are singletons; the top ten hold roughly 3.9%. The source material was memory CD4+ T cells from blood. All receptors come from a female donor in good health, serving as a healthy control.

The chain uses TRBV12-3 or TRBV12-4 and TRBJ2-2; 8 positions agree with TRBD2. The CDR3 has 14 residues. The ends lost 8 bases at V and 11 bases at J; junction bases unmatched: 13. CDR3 DNA sequence: TGTGCCAGCGGGTCCGGGACTAGTCCCTATGAGCTGTTTTTT. Translation: CASGSGTSPYELFF.

This clonotype was counted a few times. The genes are TRBV20-1 and TRBJ1-1; D is unclear. This CDR3 is 11 amino acids long. V dropped 3 bases and J dropped 7 bases, with 9 bases sitting between them. CDR1 is DFQATT, CDR2 SNEGSKA, per germline (reference sequence). The CDR3 sequence is CSASRGFEAFF. The CDR3 DNA is TGCAGTGCTAGTCGCGGATTTGAAGCTTTCTTT.

The chain combines TRBV5-1 with TRBJ1-4; 7 positions agree with TRBD1. With V trimmed by 3 bases and J by 2 bases, 13 bases remained unmatched. This CDR3 is built from 18 residues. The germline V gene has CDR1 SGHRS and CDR2 YFSETQ. CDR3 sequence (DNA): TGCGCCAGCAGCTCATATGGGAAGGGGGCCTTGACTAATGAAAAACTGTTTTTT. Its protein product is CASSSYGKGALTNEKLFF.

The gene calls are TRBV6-2 or TRBV6-3 and TRBJ1-1; tentatively, D is TRBD1 (6 bases). This CDR3 has 13 residues. V lost 2 bases and J lost 8, with 12 bases in between. Germline-derived CDR1 and CDR2 are MNHEY and SVGEGT. Here the CDR3 DNA reads TGTGCCAGCAGTTACGAGGGGACATCCGAAGCTTTCTTT. Translating gives CASSYEGTSEAFF.

This clonotype was seen a few times. In nucleotides, the CDR3 is TGTGCCACCAGTGATTTAGCGGGAGGGGGTAGTGAGCAGTTCTTC. It specifies CATSDLAGGGSEQFF. The chain has TRBV24-1 and TRBJ2-1, with TRBD2 matching over 10 bases. The germline V gene encodes CDR1 KGHDR and CDR2 SFDVKD. Trimming took 1 base from V and 9 from J; bases not matched to a gene: 5. This CDR3 contains 15 residues.

This clonotype was seen a handful of times. CDR3 bases: TGTGCCAGCAGTTCACCCTCAGGGAGGAACGACTATGGCTACACCTTC. Amino acid sequence: CASSSPSGRNDYGYTF. The chain carries TRBV27 and TRBJ1-2; maybe TRBD1 (5 bases). The CDR3 runs 16 residues. CDR1 and CDR2 (germline): MNHEY, SMNVEV (reference sequence). V shed 4 bases and J shed 3 bases, with 18 bases lying between them.

This clonotype was counted ten times or more. The chain couples TRBV4-3 to TRBJ1-6; 8 nucleotides align to TRBD1. V lost 5 bases and J lost 10; bases outside the gene matches: 13. Germline V lookup: CDR1 LGHNA, CDR2 YSLEER. This CDR3 contains 16 residues. DNA of the CDR3: TGCGCCAGCAGCTCTCAGCTGGTACAGGGGGGATCACCCCTCCACTTT. This translates into CASSSQLVQGGSPLHF.

There are a few counts of this clonotype. This chain connects TRBV7-9 to TRBJ2-3; TRBD1 aligns across 8 bases. The trim removed 8 bases at V and 3 bases at J, leaving 7 bases unmatched. The length of the CDR3 is 14 residues. CDR1 is SEHNR and CDR2 is FQNEAQ in the germline V gene (reference sequence). The chain's CDR3 is CASARTGRTDTQYF. Here the CDR3 DNA reads TGTGCCAGCGCCCGGACAGGGAGGACAGATACGCAGTATTTT.

This clonotype was seen a handful of times. The chain carries TRBV3-1 and TRBJ2-3, with D perhaps matching TRBD2 (5 bases). Germline V CDR1 and CDR2: LGHDT, YNNKEL (reference sequence). Trimming took 3 bases from V and 6 from J, leaving 16 bases between them. This CDR3 has 15 residues. This chain's CDR3 is CASSQWVGEGDTQYF. DNA for the CDR3: TGTGCCAGCAGCCAGTGGGTTGGCGAGGGTGATACGCAGTATTTT.

This chain links TRBV2 with TRBJ2-1; 8 bases agree with TRBD1. This CDR3 region has 14 residues. The V gene end was trimmed by 8 bases and the J gene end by 9 bases; junction bases not matched to a gene: 12. The germline CDR1 and CDR2 sequences are SNHLY and FYNNEI. CDR3 in amino acids: CASPSDRAKAEQFF. In DNA form, the CDR3 reads TGTGCCAGCCCCTCGGACAGGGCTAAGGCTGAGCAGTTCTTC.

This clonotype appeared many times. The V and J genes are TRBV7-3 and TRBJ2-3; no clear D gene. CDR1 SGHTA and CDR2 FQGTGA come from the germline V gene. The V end lost 2 bases, the J end lost 0 bases, and 12 bases lay between the germline ends. This CDR3 has 16 amino acids. CDR3 nucleotides: TGTGCCAGCAGCTTAGGCGTGAGCTCTAGCACAGATACGCAGTATTTT. Encoded protein: CASSLGVSSSTDTQYF.

Comments on this clonotype: Germline and junction disagree at one end, which may indicate a read error. The V call is TRBV6-2 or TRBV6-3, the J call TRBJ2-4; 8 positions agree with TRBD1. The CDR3 extends over 19 amino acids. Per germline, CDR1 MNHEY and CDR2 SVGEGT. CDR3 sequence reads: CASSDSRGLGILAKNIQYF. The CDR3 DNA reads as TGTGCCAGCAGTGACTCCAGGGGGCTTGGGATACTAGCCAAAAACATTCAGTACTTC.

This clonotype was counted a single time. A junction boundary mismatches the germline segment, possibly from a read error. This chain joins TRBV12-3 or TRBV12-4 and TRBJ2-3, with 13 bases that match TRBD2. The CDR3 loop spans 15 amino acids. In DNA form, the CDR3 reads TGTGCCAGCAGCCCACTAGCGGGAGGGTCAGAAACGCAGTATTTT. Residues: CASSPLAGGSETQYF.

This clonotype was detected a few times. V is TRBV7-2 and J is TRBJ2-7; possibly TRBD2 for D (5 bases). Between the trimmed V and J ends, which lost 1 base and 2 bases, there was a span of 12 bases. The CDR3 extends over 15 amino acids. Per germline, CDR1 SGHTA and CDR2 FQGNSA. The CDR3 bases are TGTGCCAGCAGCTTAGACCGGACTCTGGCCTACGAGCAGTACTTC. It is translated as CASSLDRTLAYEQYF.

This clonotype was detected many times. The chain is built from TRBV7-2 and TRBJ2-3; D gene ambiguous. Germline CDR1 is SGHTA and CDR2 is FQGNSA. V was trimmed by 2 bases and J by 0 bases, leaving 9 bases between them. The CDR3 totals 15 residues. The CDR3 protein is CASSLNIGSTDTQYF. In DNA form, the CDR3 reads TGTGCCAGCAGCTTAAATATCGGCAGCACAGATACGCAGTATTTT. Together with reference TRBV7-2 and TRBJ2-3, the CDR3 gives the full variable domain: GAGVSQSPSNKVTEKGKDVELRCDPISGHTALYWYRQSLGQGLEFLIYFQGNSAPDKSGLPSDRFSAERTGGSVSTLTIQRTQQEDSAVYLCASSLNIGSTDTQYFGPGTRLTVL.

The chain couples TRBV28 to TRBJ2-5; D remains unclear. In germline, CDR1 is MDHEN, CDR2 SYDVKM. The CDR3 runs to 13 residues. The ends were cut back, 8 bases at V and 7 bases at J, with 17 bases in the middle. The DNA for the CDR3 is TGTGCCAGCTCCGTGGGCGGAGAAGGGACCCAGTACTTC. This translates into CASSVGGEGTQYF.

Many counts were recorded for this clonotype. The V and J genes are TRBV12-3 or TRBV12-4 and TRBJ1-2; D call uncertain. The V gene lost 6 bases and the J gene lost 3 bases, with 11 bases spanning the gap. CDR3 size: 13 residues. In nucleotides, the CDR3 is TGTGCCAGCAGCCCACAGCTATACTATGGCTACACCTTC. This encodes CASSPQLYYGYTF.

This clonotype was observed many times. This rearrangement joins TRBV20-1 to TRBJ2-3; possibly TRBD2 for D (6 bases). The germline CDR1 and CDR2 sequences are DFQATT and SNEGSKA (reference sequence). The germline V and J ends were trimmed by 3 bases and 3 bases, with 19 bases remaining between them. The length of the CDR3 is 16 residues. The CDR3 DNA is TGCAGTGCTAGTGGAGTCCCGGGAGTGGATACAGATACGCAGTATTTT. Translation: CSASGVPGVDTDTQYF.

This clonotype has at least ten counts. This chain connects TRBV20-1 to TRBJ2-1; 13 positions match TRBD2. CDR3 length: 14 amino acids. The germline V gene has CDR1 DFQATT and CDR2 SNEGSKA (reference sequence). CDR3 sequence reads: CSGPGLAGVDRQFF. CDR3 DNA sequence: TGCAGCGGCCCAGGACTAGCGGGAGTGGATCGGCAGTTCTTC.

In its sample, this clonotype was seen a few times. The chain recombines TRBV20-1 with TRBJ1-2, with D perhaps matching TRBD1 (5 bases). This CDR3 comprises 12 residues. Trimming shortened V by 6 bases and J by 0 bases, and 8 bases separated the two germline ends. CDR1 DFQATT and CDR2 SNEGSKA come from the germline V gene (reference sequence). The CDR3: CSAGESNYGYTF. DNA of the CDR3: TGCAGTGCAGGGGAATCTAACTATGGCTACACCTTC.

This clonotype was seen repeatedly, ten times or more. The chain combines TRBV6-1 with TRBJ1-4; D unclear. This CDR3 has 15 residues. Trimming removed 1 base at V and 0 bases at J, with 6 bases between. Germline V gives CDR1 MNHNS, CDR2 SASEGT. CDR3 protein: CASSEVFATNEKLFF. In DNA, the CDR3 is TGTGCCAGCAGTGAAGTATTTGCAACTAATGAAAAACTGTTTTTT.